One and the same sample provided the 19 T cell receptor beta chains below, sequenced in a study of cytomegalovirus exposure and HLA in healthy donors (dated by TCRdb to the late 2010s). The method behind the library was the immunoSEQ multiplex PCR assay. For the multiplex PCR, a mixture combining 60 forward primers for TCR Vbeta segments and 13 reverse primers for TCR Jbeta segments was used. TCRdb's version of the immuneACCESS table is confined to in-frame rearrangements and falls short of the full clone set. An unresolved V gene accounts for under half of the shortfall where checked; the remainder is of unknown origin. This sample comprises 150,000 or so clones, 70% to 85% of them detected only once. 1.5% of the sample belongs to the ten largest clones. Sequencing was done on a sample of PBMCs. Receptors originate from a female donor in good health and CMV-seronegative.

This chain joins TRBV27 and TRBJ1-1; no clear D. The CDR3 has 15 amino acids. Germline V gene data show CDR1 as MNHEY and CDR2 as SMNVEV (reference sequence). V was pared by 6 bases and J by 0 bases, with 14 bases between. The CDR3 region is CASRLRHSLNTEAFF. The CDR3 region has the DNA TGTGCCAGCAGGCTTCGCCACAGCTTGAACACTGAAGCTTTCTTT.

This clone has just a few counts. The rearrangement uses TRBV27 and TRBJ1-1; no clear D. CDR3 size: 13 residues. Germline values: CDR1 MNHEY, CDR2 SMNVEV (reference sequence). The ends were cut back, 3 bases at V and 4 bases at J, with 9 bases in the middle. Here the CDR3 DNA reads TGTGCCAGCAGTTTGGCCCGGGGCACTGAAGCTTTCTTT. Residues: CASSLARGTEAFF.

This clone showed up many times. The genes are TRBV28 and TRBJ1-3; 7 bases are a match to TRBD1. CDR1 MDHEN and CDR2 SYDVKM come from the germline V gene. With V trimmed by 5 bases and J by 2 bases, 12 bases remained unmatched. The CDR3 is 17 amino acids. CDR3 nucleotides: TGTGCCAGCAGTCTGGGACAGAAGCTAGTAACTGGAAACACCATATATTTT. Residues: CASSLGQKLVTGNTIYF. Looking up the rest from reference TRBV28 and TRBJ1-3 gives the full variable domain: DVKVTQSSRYLVKRTGEKVFLECVQDMDHENMFWYRQDPGLGLRLIYFSYDVKMKEKGDIPEGYSVSREKKERFSLILESASTNQTSMYLCASSLGQKLVTGNTIYFGEGSWLTVV.

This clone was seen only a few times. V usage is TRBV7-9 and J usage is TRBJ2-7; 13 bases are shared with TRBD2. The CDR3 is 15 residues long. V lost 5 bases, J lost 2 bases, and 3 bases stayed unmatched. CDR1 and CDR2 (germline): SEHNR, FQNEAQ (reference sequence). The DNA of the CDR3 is TGTGCCAGCAGCCCCACTAGCGGGAGGGCCTACGAGCAGTACTTC. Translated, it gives CASSPTSGRAYEQYF.

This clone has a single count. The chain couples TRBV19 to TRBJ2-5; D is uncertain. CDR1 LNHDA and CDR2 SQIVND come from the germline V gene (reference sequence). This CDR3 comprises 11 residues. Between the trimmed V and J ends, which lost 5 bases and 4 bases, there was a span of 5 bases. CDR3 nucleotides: TGTGCCAGTAGTGGCGGAGAGACCCAGTACTTC. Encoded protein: CASSGGETQYF.

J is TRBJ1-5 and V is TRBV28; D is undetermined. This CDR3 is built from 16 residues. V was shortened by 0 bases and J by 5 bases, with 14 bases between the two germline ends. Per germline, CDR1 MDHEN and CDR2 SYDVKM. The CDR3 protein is CASSLWGGEGHQPQHF. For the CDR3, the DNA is TGTGCCAGCAGTTTATGGGGCGGGGAGGGCCATCAGCCCCAGCATTTT.

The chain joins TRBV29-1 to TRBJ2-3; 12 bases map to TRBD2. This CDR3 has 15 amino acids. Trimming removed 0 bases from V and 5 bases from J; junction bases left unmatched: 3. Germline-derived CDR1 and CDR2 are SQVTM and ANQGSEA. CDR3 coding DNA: TGCAGCGTTGAAGATGGGGGACTAGCGGGAGATACGCAGTATTTT. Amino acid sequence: CSVEDGGLAGDTQYF.

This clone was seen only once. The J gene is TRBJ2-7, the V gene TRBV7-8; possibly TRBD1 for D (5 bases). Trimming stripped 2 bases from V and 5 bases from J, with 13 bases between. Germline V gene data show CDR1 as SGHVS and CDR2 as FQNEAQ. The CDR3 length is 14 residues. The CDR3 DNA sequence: TGTGCCAGCAGCTTACGCAGGGTTGACGACGAGCAGTACTTC. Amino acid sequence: CASSLRRVDDEQYF. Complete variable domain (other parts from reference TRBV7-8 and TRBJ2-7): GAGVSQSPRYKVAKRGQDVALRCDPISGHVSLFWYQQALGQGPEFLTYFQNEAQLDKSGLPSDRFFAERPEGSVSTLKIQRTQQEDSAVYLCASSLRRVDDEQYFGPGTRLTVT.

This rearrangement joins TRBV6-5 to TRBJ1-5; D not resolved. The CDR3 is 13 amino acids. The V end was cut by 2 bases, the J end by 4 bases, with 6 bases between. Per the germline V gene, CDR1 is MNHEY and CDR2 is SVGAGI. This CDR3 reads CASSYGRNQPQHF. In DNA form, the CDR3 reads TGTGCCAGCAGTTACGGCAGAAATCAGCCCCAGCATTTT.

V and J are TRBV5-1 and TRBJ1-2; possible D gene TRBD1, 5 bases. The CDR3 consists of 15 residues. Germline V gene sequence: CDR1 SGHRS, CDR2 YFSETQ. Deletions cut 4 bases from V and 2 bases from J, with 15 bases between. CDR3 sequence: CASSEQLGGNYGYTF. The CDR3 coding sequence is TGCGCCAGCAGCGAGCAACTCGGGGGGAACTATGGCTACACCTTC.

As DNA, the CDR3 is TGTGCCAGCAGTTCCCACCTTCAGCGGGAGGTGTCAGATACGCAGTATTTT. It is translated as CASSSHLQREVSDTQYF. This chain uses TRBV28 with TRBJ2-3, with TRBD2 identical over 9 bases. The germline V gene encodes CDR1 MDHEN and CDR2 SYDVKM. V was clipped by 4 bases and J by 4 bases; unmatched bases: 12. CDR3 length: 17 amino acids. Based on the CDR3 plus reference TRBV28 and TRBJ2-3, the full variable domain is DVKVTQSSRYLVKRTGEKVFLECVQDMDHENMFWYRQDPGLGLRLIYFSYDVKMKEKGDIPEGYSVSREKKERFSLILESASTNQTSMYLCASSSHLQREVSDTQYFGPGTRLTVL.

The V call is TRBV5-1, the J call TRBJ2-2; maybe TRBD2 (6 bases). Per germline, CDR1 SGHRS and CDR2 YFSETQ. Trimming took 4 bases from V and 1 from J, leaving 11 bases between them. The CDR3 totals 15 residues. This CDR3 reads CASSPRDWNTGELFF. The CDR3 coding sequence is TGCGCCAGCAGCCCACGGGACTGGAACACCGGGGAGCTGTTTTTT. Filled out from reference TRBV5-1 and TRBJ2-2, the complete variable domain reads KAGVTQTPRYLIKTRGQQVTLSCSPISGHRSVSWYQQTPGQGLQFLFEYFSETQRNKGNFPGRFSGRQFSNSRSEMNVSTLELGDSALYLCASSPRDWNTGELFFGEGSRLTVL.

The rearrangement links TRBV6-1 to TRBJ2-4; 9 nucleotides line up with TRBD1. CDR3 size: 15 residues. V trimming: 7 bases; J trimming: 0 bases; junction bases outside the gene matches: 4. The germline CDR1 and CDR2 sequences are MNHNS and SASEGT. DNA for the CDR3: TGTGCCAGCACTTGGACAGGGGTAGCCAAAAACATTCAGTACTTC. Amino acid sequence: CASTWTGVAKNIQYF.

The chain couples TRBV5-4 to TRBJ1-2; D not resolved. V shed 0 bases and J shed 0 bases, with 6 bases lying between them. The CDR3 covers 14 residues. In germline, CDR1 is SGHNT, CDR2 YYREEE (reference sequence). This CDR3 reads CASSLDSSNYGYTF. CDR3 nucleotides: TGTGCCAGCAGCTTGGACAGTTCTAACTATGGCTACACCTTC.

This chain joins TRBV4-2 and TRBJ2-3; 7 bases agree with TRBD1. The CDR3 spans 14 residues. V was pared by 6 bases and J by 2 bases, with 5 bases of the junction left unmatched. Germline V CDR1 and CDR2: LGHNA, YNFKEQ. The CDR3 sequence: CASRGTVNTDTQYF. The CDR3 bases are TGTGCCAGCAGGGGGACAGTGAACACAGATACGCAGTATTTT.

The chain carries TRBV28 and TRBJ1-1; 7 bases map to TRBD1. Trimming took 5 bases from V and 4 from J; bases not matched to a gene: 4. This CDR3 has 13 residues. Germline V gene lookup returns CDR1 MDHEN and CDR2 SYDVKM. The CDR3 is CASSPTGITEAFF. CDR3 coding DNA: TGTGCCAGCAGTCCGACAGGGATCACTGAAGCTTTCTTT.

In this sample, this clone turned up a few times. CDR3 sequence: CASSLGPNYGYTF. CDR3 bases: TGTGCCAGCAGTTTAGGGCCTAACTATGGCTACACCTTC. The chain has TRBV27 and TRBJ1-2; D remains ambiguous. V was cut by 2 bases and J by 0 bases, with 4 bases left in between. This CDR3 has 13 residues. Germline V gene lookup returns CDR1 MNHEY and CDR2 SMNVEV (reference sequence).

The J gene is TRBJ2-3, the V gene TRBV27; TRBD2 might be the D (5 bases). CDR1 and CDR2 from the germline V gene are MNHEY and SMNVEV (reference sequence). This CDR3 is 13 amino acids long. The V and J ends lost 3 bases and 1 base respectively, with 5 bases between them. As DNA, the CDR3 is TGTGCCAGCAGTTTTAGCGGCACAGATACGCAGTATTTT. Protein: CASSFSGTDTQYF.

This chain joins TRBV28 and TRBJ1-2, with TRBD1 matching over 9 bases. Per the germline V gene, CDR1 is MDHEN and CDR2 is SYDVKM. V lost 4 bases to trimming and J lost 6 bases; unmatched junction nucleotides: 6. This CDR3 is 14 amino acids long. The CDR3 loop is CASSSLRQGDGYTF. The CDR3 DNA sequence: TGTGCCAGCAGTTCCCTCCGACAGGGGGATGGCTACACCTTC.